This T cell receptor (beta chain) was profiled in a study of T cell responses to AZD1222 COVID-19 vaccine. The CDR3 covers 16 residues. In germline, CDR1 is LGHDT, CDR2 YNNKEL (reference sequence). The trim removed 4 bases at V and 4 bases at J, leaving 3 bases unmatched. Method: immunoSEQ multiplex PCR; TCRdb's copy keeps in-frame clones and lacks some. The sample carries around 180,000 clones, around 90% recorded once. This chain links TRBV3-1 (or the pseudogene TRBV3-2) with TRBJ1-6; TRBD1 agrees at 11 bases. This receptor was obtained from an adult in good health. This specimen consisted of peripheral blood, obtained on day 0 of AZD1222 vaccination. CDR3 DNA: TGTGCCAGCAGCCGGGGACAGGGGGTTTATAATTCACCCCTCCACTTT. Its translation is CASSRGQGVYNSPLHF.